Sequencing of this T cell receptor beta chain was carried out in a study of shared T cell receptors in the human thymus. Assay: immunoSEQ multiplex PCR; the TCRdb copy retains only in-frame clones and omits some. The sample yields about 660,000 clones, around 87% seen once. The same sample was also used in a study of human thymus T cells. That report adds: Resections that were taken during corrective heart surgery supplied the thymus tissue. As related research reported, thymic repertoires overlapped highly among unrelated individuals.

This TCR derives from a boy under two years old with a congenital heart defect. The specimen was thymocytes.

The CDR3 nucleotides are TGTGCCAGCAGTTTATTCGGGGGAAGCTCCTACAATGAGCAGTTCTTC. As protein: CASSLFGGSSYNEQFF. J is TRBJ2-1 and V is TRBV27; D possibly corresponds to TRBD2 (6 bases). This CDR3 is built from 16 residues. The ends were cut back, 1 base at V and 0 bases at J, with 10 bases in the middle. The V gene's germline CDR1 is MNHEY and CDR2 SMNVEV (reference sequence).